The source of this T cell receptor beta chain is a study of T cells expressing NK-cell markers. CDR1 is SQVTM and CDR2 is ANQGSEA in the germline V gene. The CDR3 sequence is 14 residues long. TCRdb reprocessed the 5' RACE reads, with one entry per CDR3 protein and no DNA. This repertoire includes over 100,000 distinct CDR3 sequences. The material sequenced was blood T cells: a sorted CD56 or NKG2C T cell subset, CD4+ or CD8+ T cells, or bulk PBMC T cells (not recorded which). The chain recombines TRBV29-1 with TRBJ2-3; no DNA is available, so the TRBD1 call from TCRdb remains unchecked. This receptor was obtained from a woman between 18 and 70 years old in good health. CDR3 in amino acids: CSVVWGVVPDTQYF.